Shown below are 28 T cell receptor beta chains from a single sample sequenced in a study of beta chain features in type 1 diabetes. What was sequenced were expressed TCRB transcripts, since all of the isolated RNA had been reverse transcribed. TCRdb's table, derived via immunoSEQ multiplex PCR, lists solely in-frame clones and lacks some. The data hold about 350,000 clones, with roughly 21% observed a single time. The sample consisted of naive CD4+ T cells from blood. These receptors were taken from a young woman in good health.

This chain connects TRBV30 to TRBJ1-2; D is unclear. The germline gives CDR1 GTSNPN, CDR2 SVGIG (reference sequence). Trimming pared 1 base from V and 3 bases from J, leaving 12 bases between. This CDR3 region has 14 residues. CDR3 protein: CAWSAQNGDYGYTF. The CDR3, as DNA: TGTGCCTGGAGTGCCCAGAACGGGGACTATGGCTACACCTTC.

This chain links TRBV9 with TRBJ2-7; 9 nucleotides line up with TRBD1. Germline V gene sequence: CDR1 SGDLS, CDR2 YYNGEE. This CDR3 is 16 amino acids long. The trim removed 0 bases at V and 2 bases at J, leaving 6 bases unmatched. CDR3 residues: CASSVEVGTGTYEQYF. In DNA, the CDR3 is TGTGCCAGCAGCGTAGAGGTAGGGACAGGGACCTACGAGCAGTACTTC.

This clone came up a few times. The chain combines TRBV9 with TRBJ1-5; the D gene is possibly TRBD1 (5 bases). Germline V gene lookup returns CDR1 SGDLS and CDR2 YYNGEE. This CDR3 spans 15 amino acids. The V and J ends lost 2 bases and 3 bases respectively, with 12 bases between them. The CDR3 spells CASSVSGTANQPQHF. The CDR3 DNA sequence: TGTGCCAGCAGCGTTTCTGGGACTGCCAATCAGCCCCAGCATTTT.

CDR3: CASRGQEPQHF. The CDR3 nucleotides are TGTGCCAGCAGAGGCCAGGAACCCCAGCATTTT. The rearrangement uses TRBV2 and TRBJ1-5; D not resolved. Trimming took off 6 bases at V and 10 bases at J, with 10 bases between the two ends. The germline CDR1 and CDR2 sequences are SNHLY and FYNNEI. This CDR3 contains 11 residues.

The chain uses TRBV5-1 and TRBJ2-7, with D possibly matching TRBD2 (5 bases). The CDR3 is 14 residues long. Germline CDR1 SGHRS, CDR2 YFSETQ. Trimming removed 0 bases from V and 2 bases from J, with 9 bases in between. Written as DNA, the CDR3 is TGCGCCAGCAGCTTGGGGGGTAGCGCCTACGAGCAGTACTTC. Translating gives CASSLGGSAYEQYF.

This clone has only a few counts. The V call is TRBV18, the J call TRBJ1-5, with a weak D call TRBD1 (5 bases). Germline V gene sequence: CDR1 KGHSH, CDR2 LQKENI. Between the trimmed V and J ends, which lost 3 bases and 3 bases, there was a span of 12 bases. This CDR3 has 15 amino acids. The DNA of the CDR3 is TGTGCCAGCTCACCTCAGGGAAACCTCAATCAGCCCCAGCATTTT. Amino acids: CASSPQGNLNQPQHF. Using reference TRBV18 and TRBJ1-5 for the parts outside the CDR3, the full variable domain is NAGVMQNPRHLVRRRGQEARLRCSPMKGHSHVYWYRQLPEEGLKFMVYLQKENIIDESGMPKERFSAEFPKEGPSILRIQQVVRGDSAAYFCASSPQGNLNQPQHFGDGTRLSIL.

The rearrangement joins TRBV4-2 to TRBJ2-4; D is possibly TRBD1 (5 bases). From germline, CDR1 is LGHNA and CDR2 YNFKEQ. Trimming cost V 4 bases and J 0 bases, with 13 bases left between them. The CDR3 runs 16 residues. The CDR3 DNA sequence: TGTGCCAGCAGCCCGGACATCACTTTAGCCAAAAACATTCAGTACTTC. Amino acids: CASSPDITLAKNIQYF.

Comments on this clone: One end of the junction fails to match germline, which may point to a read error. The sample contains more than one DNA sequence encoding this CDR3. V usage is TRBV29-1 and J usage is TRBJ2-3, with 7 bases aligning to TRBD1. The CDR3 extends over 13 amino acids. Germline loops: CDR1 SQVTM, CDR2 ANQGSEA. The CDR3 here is CSVEDPNRGGQYF. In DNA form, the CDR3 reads TGTAGCGTTGAAGATCCCAACAGGGGTGGGCAGTATTTT.

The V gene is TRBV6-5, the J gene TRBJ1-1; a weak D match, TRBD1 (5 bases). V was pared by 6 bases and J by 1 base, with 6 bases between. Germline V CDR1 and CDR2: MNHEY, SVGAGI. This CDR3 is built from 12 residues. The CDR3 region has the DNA TGTGCCAGCAGCCAGGGGAACACTGAAGCTTTCTTT. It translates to CASSQGNTEAFF.

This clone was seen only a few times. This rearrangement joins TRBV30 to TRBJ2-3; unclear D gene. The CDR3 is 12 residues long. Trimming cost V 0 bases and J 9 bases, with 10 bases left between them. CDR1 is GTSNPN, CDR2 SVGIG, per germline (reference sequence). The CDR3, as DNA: TGTGCCTGGAGTGTACAAGGAGCCACGCAGTATTTT. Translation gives CAWSVQGATQYF. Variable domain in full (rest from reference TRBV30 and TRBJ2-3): SQTIHQWPATLVQPVGSPLSLECTVEGTSNPNLYWYRQAAGRGLQLLFYSVGIGQISSEVPQNLSASRPQDRQFILSSKKLLLSDSGFYLCAWSVQGATQYFGPGTRLTVL.

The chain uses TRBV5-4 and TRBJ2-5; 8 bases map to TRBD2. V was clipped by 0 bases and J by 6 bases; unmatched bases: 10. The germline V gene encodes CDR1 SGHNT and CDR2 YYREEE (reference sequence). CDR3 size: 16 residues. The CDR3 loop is CASSLAINSGTKTQYF. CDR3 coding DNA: TGTGCCAGCAGCTTGGCAATTAATAGCGGGACTAAGACCCAGTACTTC. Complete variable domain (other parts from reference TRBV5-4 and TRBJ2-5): ETGVTQSPTHLIKTRGQQVTLRCSSQSGHNTVSWYQQALGQGPQFIFQYYREEENGRGNFPPRFSGLQFPNYSSELNVNALELDDSALYLCASSLAINSGTKTQYFGPGTRLLVL.

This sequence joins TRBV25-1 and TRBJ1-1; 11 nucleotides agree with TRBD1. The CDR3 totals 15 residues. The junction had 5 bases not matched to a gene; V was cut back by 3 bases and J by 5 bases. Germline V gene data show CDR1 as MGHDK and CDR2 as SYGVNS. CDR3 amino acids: CASSEPGTGGTEAFF. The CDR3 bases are TGTGCCAGCAGTGAGCCCGGGACAGGGGGAACTGAAGCTTTCTTT.

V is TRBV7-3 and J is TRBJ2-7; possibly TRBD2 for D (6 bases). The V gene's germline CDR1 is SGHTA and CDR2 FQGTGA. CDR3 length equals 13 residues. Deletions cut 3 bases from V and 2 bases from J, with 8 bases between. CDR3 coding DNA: TGTGCCAGCAGCTTCGGGGGAACCTACGAGCAGTACTTC. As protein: CASSFGGTYEQYF.

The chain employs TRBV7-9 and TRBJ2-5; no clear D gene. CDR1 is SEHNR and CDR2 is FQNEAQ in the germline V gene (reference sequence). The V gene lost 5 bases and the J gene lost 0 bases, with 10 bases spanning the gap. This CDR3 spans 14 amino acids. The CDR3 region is CASSRRSHQETQYF. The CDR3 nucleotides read TGTGCCAGCAGCCGTAGGAGCCACCAAGAGACCCAGTACTTC. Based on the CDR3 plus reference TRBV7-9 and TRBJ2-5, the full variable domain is DTGVSQNPRHKITKRGQNVTFRCDPISEHNRLYWYRQTLGQGPEFLTYFQNEAQLEKSRLLSDRFSAERPKGSFSTLEIQRTEQGDSAMYLCASSRRSHQETQYFGPGTRLLVL.

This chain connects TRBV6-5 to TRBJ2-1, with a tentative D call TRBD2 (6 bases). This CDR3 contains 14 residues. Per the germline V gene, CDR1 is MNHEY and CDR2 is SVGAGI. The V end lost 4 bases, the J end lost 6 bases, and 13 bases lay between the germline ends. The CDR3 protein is CASSSQGLPNEQFF. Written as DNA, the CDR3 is TGTGCCAGCAGTTCCCAAGGACTACCCAATGAGCAGTTCTTC.

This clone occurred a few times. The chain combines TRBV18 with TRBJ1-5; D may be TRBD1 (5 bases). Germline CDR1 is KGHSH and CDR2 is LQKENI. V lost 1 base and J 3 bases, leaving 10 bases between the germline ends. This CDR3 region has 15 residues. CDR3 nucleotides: TGTGCCAGCTCACCACGGGCAGGGCTCAATCAGCCCCAGCATTTT. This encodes CASSPRAGLNQPQHF.

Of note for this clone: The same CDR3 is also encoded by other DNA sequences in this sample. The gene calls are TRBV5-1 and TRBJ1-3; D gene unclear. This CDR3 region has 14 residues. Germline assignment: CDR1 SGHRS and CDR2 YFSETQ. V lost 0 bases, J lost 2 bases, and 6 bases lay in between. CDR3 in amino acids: CASSLGGTGNTIYF. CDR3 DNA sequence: TGCGCCAGCAGCTTGGGAGGGACTGGAAACACCATATATTTT.

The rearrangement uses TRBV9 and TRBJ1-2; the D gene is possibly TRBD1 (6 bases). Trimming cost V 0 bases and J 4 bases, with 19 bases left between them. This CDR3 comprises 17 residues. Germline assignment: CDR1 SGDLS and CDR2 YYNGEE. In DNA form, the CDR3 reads TGTGCCAGCAGCGTAGGGGCAGGGGATTCGATACTCTATGGCTACACCTTC. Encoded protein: CASSVGAGDSILYGYTF.

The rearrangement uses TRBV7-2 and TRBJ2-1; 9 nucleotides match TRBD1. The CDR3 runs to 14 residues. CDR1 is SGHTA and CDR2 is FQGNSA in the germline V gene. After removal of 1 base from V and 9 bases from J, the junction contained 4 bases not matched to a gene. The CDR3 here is CASSLVGTGIEQFF. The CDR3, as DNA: TGTGCCAGCAGCTTAGTTGGGACAGGGATTGAGCAGTTCTTC.

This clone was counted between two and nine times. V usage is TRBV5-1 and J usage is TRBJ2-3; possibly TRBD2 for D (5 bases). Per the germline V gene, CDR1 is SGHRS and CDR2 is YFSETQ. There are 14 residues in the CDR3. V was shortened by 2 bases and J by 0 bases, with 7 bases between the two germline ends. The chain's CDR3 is CASSFRTSTDTQYF. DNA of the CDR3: TGCGCCAGCAGCTTCCGGACTAGCACAGATACGCAGTATTTT.

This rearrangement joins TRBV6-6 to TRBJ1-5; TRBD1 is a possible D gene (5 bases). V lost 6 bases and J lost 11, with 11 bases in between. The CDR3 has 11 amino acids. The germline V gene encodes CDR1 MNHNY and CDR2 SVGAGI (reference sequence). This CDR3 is CASSQWGAQHF. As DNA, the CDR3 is TGTGCCAGCAGCCAGTGGGGGGCCCAGCATTTT.

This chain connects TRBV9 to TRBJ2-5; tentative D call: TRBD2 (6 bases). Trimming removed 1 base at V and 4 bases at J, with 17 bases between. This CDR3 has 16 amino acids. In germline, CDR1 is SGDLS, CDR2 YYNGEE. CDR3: CASSVSPTGVGETQYF. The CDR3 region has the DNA TGTGCCAGCAGCGTAAGCCCTACGGGGGTGGGAGAGACCCAGTACTTC.

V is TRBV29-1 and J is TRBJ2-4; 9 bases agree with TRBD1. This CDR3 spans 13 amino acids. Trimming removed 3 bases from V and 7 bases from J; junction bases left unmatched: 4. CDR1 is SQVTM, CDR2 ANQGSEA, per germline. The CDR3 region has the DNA TGCAGCGTTGAGCGACAGGGGGGGAACATTCAGTACTTC. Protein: CSVERQGGNIQYF.

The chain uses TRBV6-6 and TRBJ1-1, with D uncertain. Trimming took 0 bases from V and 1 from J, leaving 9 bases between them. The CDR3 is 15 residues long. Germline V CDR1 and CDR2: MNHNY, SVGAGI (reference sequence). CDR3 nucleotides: TGTGCCAGCAGTTACTCGAGGCAGCAGAACACTGAAGCTTTCTTT. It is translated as CASSYSRQQNTEAFF.

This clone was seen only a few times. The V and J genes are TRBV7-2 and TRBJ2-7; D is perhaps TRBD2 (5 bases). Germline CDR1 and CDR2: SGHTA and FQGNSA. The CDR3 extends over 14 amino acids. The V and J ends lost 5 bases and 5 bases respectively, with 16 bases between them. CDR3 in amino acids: CASSPGIARNEQYF. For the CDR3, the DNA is TGTGCCAGCAGCCCCGGGATTGCGAGGAACGAGCAGTACTTC.

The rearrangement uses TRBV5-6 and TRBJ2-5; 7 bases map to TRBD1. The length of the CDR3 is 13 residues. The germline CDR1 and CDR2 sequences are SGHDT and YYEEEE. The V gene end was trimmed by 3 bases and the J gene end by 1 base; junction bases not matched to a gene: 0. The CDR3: CASSWDSQETQYF. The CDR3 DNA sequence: TGTGCCAGCAGCTGGGACAGCCAAGAGACCCAGTACTTC.

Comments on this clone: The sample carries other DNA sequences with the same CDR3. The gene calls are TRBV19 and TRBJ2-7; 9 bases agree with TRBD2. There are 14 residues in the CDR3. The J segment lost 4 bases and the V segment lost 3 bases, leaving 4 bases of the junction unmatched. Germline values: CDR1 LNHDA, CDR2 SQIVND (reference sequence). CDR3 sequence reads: CASSIAGGPYEQYF. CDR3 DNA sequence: TGTGCCAGTAGTATTGCGGGAGGGCCTTACGAGCAGTACTTC. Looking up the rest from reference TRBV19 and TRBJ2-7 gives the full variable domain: DGGITQSPKYLFRKEGQNVTLSCEQNLNHDAMYWYRQDPGQGLRLIYYSQIVNDFQKGDIAEGYSVSREKKESFPLTVTSAQKNPTAFYLCASSIAGGPYEQYFGPGTRLTVT.

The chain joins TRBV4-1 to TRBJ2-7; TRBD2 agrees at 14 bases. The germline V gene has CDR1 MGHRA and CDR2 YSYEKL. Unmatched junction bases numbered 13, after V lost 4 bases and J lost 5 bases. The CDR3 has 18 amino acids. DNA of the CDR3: TGCGCCAGCAGCCCCCTCGGACTAGCGGGGGGCCGGGGAAACGAGCAGTACTTC. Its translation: CASSPLGLAGGRGNEQYF.